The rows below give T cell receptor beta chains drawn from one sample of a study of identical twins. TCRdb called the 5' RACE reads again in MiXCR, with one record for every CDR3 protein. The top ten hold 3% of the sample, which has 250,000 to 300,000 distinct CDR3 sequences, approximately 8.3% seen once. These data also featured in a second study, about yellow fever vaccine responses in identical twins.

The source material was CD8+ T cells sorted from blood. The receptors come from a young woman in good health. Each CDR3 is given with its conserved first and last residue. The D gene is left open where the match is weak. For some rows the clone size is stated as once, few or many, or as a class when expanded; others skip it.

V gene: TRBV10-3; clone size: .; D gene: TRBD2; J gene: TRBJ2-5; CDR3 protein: CAISPGTSGGTETQYF; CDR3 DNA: TGTGCCATCAGTCCGGGGACTAGCGGGGGGACGGAGACCCAGTACTTC
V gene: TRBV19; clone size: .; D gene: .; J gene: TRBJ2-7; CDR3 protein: CASSPAVGSDYEQYF; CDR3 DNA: TGTGCCAGTAGCCCCGCGGTGGGCTCAGATTACGAGCAGTACTTC
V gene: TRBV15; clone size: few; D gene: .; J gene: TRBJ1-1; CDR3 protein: CATSRIQGSNTEAFF; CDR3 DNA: TGTGCCACCAGCAGAATACAGGGATCGAACACTGAAGCTTTCTTT
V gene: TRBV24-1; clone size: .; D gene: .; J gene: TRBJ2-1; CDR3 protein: CATSKSYNEQFF; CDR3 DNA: TGTGCCACCAGTAAATCCTACAATGAGCAGTTCTTC
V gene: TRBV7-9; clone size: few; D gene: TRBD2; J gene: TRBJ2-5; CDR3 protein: CASSPQAGNQETQYF; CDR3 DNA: TGTGCCAGCAGCCCTCAAGCGGGGAATCAAGAGACCCAGTACTTC
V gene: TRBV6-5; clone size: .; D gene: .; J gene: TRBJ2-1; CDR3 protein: CASSYNGLNNEQFF; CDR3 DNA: TGTGCCAGCAGTTACAACGGACTTAACAATGAGCAGTTCTTC
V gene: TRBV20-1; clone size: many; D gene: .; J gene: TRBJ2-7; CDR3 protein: CSAREEGRYEQYF; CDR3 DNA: TGCAGTGCTAGAGAGGAGGGACGGTACGAGCAGTACTTC
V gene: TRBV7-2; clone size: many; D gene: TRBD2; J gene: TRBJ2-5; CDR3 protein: CASSLARLAGGQETQYF; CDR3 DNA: TGTGCCAGCAGCTTAGCCCGACTAGCGGGGGGGCAAGAGACCCAGTACTTC
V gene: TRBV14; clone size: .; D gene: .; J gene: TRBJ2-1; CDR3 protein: CASGTSYNEQFF; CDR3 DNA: TGTGCAAGCGGTACCTCCTACAATGAGCAGTTCTTC
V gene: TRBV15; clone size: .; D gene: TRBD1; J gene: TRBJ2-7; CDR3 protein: CATTPWTGGSYEQYF; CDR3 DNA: TGTGCCACCACACCTTGGACAGGGGGCTCCTACGAGCAGTACTTC
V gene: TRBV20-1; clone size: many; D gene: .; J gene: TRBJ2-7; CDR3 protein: CSASNPGLTYEQYF; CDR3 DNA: TGCAGTGCTAGCAACCCGGGACTTACCTACGAGCAGTACTTC
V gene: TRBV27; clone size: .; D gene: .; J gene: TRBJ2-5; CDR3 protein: CASSTTSSKTQYF; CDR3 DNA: TGTGCCAGCAGCACTACTAGCTCGAAGACCCAGTACTTC
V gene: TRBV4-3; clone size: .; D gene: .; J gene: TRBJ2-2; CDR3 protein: CASSQVLLSAVGTGELFF; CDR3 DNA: TGCGCCAGCAGCCAAGTCCTTTTGTCGGCAGTAGGAACCGGGGAGCTGTTTTTT
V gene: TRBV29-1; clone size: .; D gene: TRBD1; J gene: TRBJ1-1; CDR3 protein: CSVYPTGANVEAFF; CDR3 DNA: TGCAGCGTTTACCCAACAGGGGCGAACGTGGAAGCTTTCTTT
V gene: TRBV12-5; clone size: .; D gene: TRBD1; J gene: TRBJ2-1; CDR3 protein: CASAGTGDNEQFF; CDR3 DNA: TGTGCTAGTGCGGGGACAGGGGACAATGAGCAGTTCTTC
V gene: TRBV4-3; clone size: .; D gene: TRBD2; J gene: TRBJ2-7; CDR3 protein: CASSQDPSGSAYEQYF; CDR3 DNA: TGCGCCAGCAGCCAAGACCCTAGCGGGAGTGCCTACGAGCAGTACTTC
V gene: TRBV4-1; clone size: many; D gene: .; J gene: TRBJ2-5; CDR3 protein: CASSQVGERETQYF; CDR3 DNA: TGCGCCAGCAGCCAAGTCGGGGAGCGGGAGACCCAGTACTTC
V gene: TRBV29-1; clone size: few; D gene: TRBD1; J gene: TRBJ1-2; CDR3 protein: CSVPELQGRDMDYTF; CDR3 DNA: TGCAGCGTTCCAGAACTACAGGGGAGGGATATGGACTACACCTTC
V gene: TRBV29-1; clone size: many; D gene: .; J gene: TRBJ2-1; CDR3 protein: CSVEGRGRGVNEQFF; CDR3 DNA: TGCAGCGTTGAGGGGAGAGGGAGGGGGGTCAATGAGCAGTTCTTC
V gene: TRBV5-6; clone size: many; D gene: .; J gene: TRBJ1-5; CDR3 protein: CASSPGPGESQPQHF; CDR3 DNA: TGTGCCAGCAGCCCGGGGCCCGGAGAAAGTCAGCCCCAGCATTTT
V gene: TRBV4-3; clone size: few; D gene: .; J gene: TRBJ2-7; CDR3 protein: CASSQTTGGSYEQYF; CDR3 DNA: TGCGCCAGCAGCCAAACGACAGGAGGTTCCTACGAGCAGTACTTC
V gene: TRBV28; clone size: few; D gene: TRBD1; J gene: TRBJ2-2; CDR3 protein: CATPGQGDTGELFF; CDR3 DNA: TGTGCCACCCCGGGACAGGGGGACACCGGGGAGCTGTTTTTT
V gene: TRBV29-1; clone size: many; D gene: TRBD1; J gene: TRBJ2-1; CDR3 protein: CSVRAGTGDYNEQFF; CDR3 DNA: TGCAGCGTACGAGCCGGGACAGGGGACTACAATGAGCAGTTCTTC
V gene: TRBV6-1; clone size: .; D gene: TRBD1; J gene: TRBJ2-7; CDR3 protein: CASRAEAGGAYEQYF; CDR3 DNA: TGTGCCAGCAGGGCCGAGGCAGGGGGCGCCTACGAGCAGTACTTC
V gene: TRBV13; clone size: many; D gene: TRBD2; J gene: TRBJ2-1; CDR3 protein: CASSLGHWREANNEQFF; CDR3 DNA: TGTGCCAGCAGCTTAGGCCATTGGCGGGAGGCGAACAATGAGCAGTTCTTC
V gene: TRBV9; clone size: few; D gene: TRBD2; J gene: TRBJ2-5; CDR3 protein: CASSVERDWEGETQYF; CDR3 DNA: TGTGCCAGCAGCGTAGAGAGGGACTGGGAGGGGGAGACCCAGTACTTC
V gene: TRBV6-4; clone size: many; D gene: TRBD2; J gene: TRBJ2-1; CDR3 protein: CASSDSSGSNEQFF; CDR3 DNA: TGTGCCAGCAGTGACTCTAGCGGGAGCAATGAGCAGTTCTTC
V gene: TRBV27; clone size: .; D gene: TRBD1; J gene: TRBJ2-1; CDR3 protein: CASSPQGAVWFF; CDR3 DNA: TGTGCCAGCAGTCCACAGGGGGCGGTTTGGTTCTTC
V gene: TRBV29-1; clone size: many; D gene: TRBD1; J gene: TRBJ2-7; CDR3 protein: CSVEDQGQGLIEQYF; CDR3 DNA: TGCAGCGTTGAAGATCAGGGACAGGGTTTGATCGAGCAGTACTTC
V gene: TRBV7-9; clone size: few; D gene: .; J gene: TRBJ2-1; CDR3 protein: CASSLTASNEQFF; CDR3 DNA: TGTGCCAGCAGCTTAACTGCTAGCAATGAGCAGTTCTTC
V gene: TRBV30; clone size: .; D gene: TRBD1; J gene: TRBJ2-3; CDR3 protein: CAWSATGGTADTQYF; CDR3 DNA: TGTGCCTGGAGTGCTACAGGGGGGACGGCAGATACGCAGTATTTT
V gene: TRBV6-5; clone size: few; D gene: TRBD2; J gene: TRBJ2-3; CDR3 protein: CASSYSGGWLVF; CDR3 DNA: TGTGCCAGCAGTTACTCGGGGGGGTGGTTGGTTTTT
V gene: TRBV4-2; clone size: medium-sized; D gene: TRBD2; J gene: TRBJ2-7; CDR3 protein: CASSQDMTSGSYEQYF; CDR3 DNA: TGTGCCAGCAGCCAAGATATGACTAGCGGATCCTACGAGCAGTACTTC
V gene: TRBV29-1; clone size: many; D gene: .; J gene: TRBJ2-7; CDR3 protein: CSVGTYRGVTYEQYF; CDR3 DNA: TGCAGCGTTGGCACCTACCGCGGGGTAACCTACGAGCAGTACTTC
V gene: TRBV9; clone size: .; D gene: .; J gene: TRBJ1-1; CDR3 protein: CASSARTEAFF; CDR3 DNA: TGTGCCAGCAGCGCGAGGACTGAAGCTTTCTTT
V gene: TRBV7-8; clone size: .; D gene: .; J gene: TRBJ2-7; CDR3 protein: CASSFRRGAHEQYF; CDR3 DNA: TGTGCCAGCAGCTTTCGCAGGGGCGCCCACGAGCAGTACTTC
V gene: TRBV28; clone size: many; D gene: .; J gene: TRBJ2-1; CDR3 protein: CASSFVSSGSSYNEQFF; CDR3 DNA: TGTGCCAGCAGTTTTGTTTCGTCGGGAAGCTCCTACAATGAGCAGTTCTTC
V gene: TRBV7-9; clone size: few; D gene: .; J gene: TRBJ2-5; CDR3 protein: CASAGRKETQYF; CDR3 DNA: TGTGCCAGCGCCGGACGGAAAGAGACCCAGTACTTC
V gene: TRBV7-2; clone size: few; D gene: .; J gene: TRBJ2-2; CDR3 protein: CASSERGATGELFF; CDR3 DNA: TGTGCCAGCAGCGAAAGGGGGGCCACCGGGGAGCTGTTTTTT
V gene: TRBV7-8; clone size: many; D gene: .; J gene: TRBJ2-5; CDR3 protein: CASSLELKETQYF; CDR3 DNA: TGTGCCAGCAGCTTAGAGCTTAAAGAGACCCAGTACTTC
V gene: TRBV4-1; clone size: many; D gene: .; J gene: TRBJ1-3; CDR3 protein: CASSQDLGSGNTIYF; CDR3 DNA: TGCGCCAGCAGCCAAGATCTAGGTTCTGGAAACACCATATATTTT
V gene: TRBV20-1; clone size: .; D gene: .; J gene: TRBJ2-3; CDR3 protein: CSATRLDDTQYF; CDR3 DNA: TGCAGTGCCACGAGACTGGATGATACGCAGTATTTT
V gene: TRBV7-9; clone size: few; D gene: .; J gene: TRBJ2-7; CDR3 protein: CASSQRDRSYEQYF; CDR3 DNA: TGTGCCAGCAGCCAACGGGACCGCTCCTACGAGCAGTACTTC
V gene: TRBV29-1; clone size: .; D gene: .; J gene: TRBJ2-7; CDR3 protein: CSVEVDKPLEQYF; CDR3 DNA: TGCAGCGTTGAAGTGGACAAGCCCCTGGAGCAGTACTTC
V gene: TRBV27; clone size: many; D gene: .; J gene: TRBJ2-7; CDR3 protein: CASSLVGRTYEQYF; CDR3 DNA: TGTGCCAGCAGTTTAGTGGGTCGGACCTACGAGCAGTACTTC
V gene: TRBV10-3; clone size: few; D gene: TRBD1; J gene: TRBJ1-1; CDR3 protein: CAISELGTGGAGGPEAFF; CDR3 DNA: TGTGCCATCAGTGAGTTAGGGACAGGGGGCGCGGGGGGACCTGAAGCTTTCTTT
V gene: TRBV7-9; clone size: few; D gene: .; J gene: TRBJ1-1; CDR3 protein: CASTLGTGLNTEAFF; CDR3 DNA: TGTGCCAGCACCTTAGGGACGGGGTTGAACACTGAAGCTTTCTTT
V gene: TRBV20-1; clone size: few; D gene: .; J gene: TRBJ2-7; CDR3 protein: CSADSGAPYEQYF; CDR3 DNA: TGCAGTGCTGACTCGGGGGCCCCCTACGAGCAGTACTTC
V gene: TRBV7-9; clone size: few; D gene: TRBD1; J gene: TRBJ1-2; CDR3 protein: CASSIGDRVYGYTF; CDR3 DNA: TGTGCCAGCAGCATAGGGGACAGGGTGTATGGCTACACCTTC
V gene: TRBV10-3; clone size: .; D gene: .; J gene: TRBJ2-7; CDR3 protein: CAISESNYEQYF; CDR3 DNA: TGTGCCATCAGTGAGTCGAACTACGAGCAGTACTTC
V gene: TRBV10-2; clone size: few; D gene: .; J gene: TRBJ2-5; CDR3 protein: CASRDRFQETQYF; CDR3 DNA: TGCGCCAGCAGGGACAGATTCCAAGAGACCCAGTACTTC
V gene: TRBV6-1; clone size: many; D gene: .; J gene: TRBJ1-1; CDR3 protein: CASTSTDRGTLINTEAFF; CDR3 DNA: TGTGCCAGCACCAGTACGGACAGAGGCACTTTGATTAACACTGAAGCTTTCTTT
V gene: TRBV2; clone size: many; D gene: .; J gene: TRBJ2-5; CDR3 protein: CASRPPYQETQYF; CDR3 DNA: TGTGCCAGCAGGCCTCCGTACCAAGAGACCCAGTACTTC
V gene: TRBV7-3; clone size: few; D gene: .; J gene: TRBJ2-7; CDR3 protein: CASSLSIGDREQYF; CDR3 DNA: TGTGCCAGCAGCTTAAGCATAGGGGACCGCGAGCAGTACTTC
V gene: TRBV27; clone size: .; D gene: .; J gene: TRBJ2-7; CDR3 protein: CASSREDSYEQYF; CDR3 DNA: TGTGCCAGCAGCAGGGAGGACTCCTACGAGCAGTACTTC
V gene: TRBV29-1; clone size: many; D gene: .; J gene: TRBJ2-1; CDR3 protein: CSVPPGGGNPSFYNEQFF; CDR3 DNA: TGCAGCGTTCCTCCAGGGGGAGGGAATCCTTCTTTTTACAATGAGCAGTTCTTC